The source of this T cell receptor beta chain is a study of cytomegalovirus exposure and HLA in healthy donors. The PCR was carried out with 60 Vbeta primers and 13 Jbeta primers. Repertoires were generated with immunoSEQ multiplex PCR, while TCRdb's copy carries only in-frame clones and drops some. The table includes approximately 170,000 clones, over 70% detected once. This CDR3 is 12 amino acids long. Trimming removed 7 bases from V and 5 bases from J; junction bases left unmatched: 4. CDR1 is SGHRS, CDR2 YFSETQ, per germline. The chain is built from TRBV5-1 and TRBJ2-7; 9 bases match TRBD1. The clonotype originates from a boy under 10 years old in good health and CMV-seronegative. Material for sequencing was PBMCs. For the CDR3, the DNA is TGCGCCAGCGGGACAGGGTACCACGAGCAGTACTTC. Amino acids: CASGTGYHEQYF.